The clone carrying this T cell receptor beta chain appeared a few times. The target antigen is unknown. Germline CDR1 is DFQATT and CDR2 is SNEGSKA (reference sequence). Unmatched junction bases numbered 12, after V lost 0 bases and J lost 7 bases. The CDR3 spans 16 residues. In TCRdb, the 5' RACE reads were re-called with MiXCR into one record per CDR3 protein. The table records 95,000 to 120,000 distinct CDR3 sequences, about 12% of them present only once. The sample is drawn from a study of early T cells in non-severe SARS-CoV-2 infection. Background on the study: Sequencing used unsorted whole-blood bulk RNA, so chains lack pairing. Study observations and caveats: Anti-spike CD8 responses were favored in VDJdb matching, and private and CD4 specificities were missed.

This clonotype was sampled from an adult who was a healthcare worker with PCR-confirmed SARS-CoV-2 infection or an uninfected control (not recorded which). V is TRBV20-1 and J is TRBJ1-5, with TRBD1 identical over 7 bases. Sequenced material: whole blood. The CDR3 region is CSARDGTGVVWQPQHF. The CDR3 DNA is TGCAGTGCTAGAGATGGCACAGGGGTTGTCTGGCAGCCCCAGCATTTT.